This T cell receptor beta chain appears in the sequencing data of a study of blood T cell repertoires in COVID-19. About the study: PBMCs, B-cell-depleted T cells, or T cells were the source of the cDNA or gDNA that made up the material.

Germline CDR1 is SGHDT and CDR2 is YYEEEE. This CDR3 has 14 residues. The ends were cut back, 4 bases at V and 5 bases at J, with 13 bases in the middle. Profiling relied on immunoSEQ multiplex PCR, and the TCRdb table lists in-frame clones only, not all of them. Of more than 80,000 clones detected, 75% to 90% appear once; the ten largest clones hold less than 2%. The material sequenced was peripheral blood. The clonotype comes from an elderly man with acute or convalescent COVID-19. This sequence joins TRBV5-6 and TRBJ2-1, with TRBD2 as a possible D gene (6 bases). The CDR3 is CASSPRGRNNEQFF. DNA for the CDR3: TGTGCCAGCAGCCCGCGGGGTAGAAACAATGAGCAGTTCTTC.